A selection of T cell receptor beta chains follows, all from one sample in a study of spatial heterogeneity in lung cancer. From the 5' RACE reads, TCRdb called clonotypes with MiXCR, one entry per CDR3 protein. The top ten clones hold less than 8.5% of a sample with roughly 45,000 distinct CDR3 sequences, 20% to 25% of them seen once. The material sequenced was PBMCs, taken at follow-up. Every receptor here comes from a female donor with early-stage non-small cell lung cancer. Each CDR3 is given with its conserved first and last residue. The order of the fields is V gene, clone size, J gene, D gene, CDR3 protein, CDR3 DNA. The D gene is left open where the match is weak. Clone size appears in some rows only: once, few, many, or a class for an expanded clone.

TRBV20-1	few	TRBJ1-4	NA	CSARYGAAFKLFF	TGCAGTGCTAGATACGGGGCCGCCTTCAAGCTGTTTTTT
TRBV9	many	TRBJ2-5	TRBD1	CASSAWDRGQETQYF	TGTGCCAGCAGCGCGTGGGACAGGGGGCAAGAGACCCAGTACTTC
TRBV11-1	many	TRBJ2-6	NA	CASSPGGAVEWISGANVLTF	TGTGCCAGCAGCCCAGGGGGGGCGGTGGAATGGATATCTGGGGCCAACGTCCTGACTTTC
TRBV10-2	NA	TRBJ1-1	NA	CASRIGQFGTEAFF	TGCGCCAGCAGGATCGGACAGTTTGGGACTGAAGCTTTCTTT
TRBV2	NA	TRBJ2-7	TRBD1	CARGQGDEQYF	TGTGCCAGAGGACAGGGCGACGAGCAGTACTTC
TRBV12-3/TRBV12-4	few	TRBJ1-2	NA	CASRPPGVYGYTF	TGTGCCAGCCGACCCCCAGGGGTCTATGGCTACACCTTC
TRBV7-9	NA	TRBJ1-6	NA	CASSLGDSYNSPLHF	TGTGCCAGCAGCCTCGGGGACTCCTATAATTCACCCCTCCACTTT
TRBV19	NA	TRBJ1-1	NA	CASSIPDTTSEAFF	TGTGCCAGTAGTATCCCGGACACCACTAGTGAAGCTTTCTTT
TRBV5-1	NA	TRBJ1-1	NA	CASSWNDPSTEAFF	TGCGCCAGCAGCTGGAATGACCCCTCCACTGAAGCTTTCTTT
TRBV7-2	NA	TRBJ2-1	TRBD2	CASSLVPYSLREGNEQFF	TGTGCCAGCAGCTTAGTCCCCTATAGCTTGCGGGAGGGGAATGAGCAGTTCTTC
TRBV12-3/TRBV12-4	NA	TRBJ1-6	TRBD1	CASTDGTGDSPLHF	TGTGCCAGCACCGACGGGACAGGGGACTCACCCCTCCACTTT
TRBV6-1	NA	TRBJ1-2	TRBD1	CASSDQPGQGNGYTF	TGTGCCAGCAGTGATCAACCGGGACAGGGTAACGGCTACACCTTC
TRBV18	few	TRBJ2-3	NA	CASSPDSTDTQYF	TGTGCCAGCTCACCGGACAGCACAGATACGCAGTATTTT
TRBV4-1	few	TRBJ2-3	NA	CASSQRMQRSDTQYF	TGCGCCAGCAGCCAACGAATGCAGCGATCAGATACGCAGTATTTT
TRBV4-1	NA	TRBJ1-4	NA	CASSTGRGEKLFF	TGCGCCAGCAGCACAGGGAGGGGGGAAAAACTGTTTTTT
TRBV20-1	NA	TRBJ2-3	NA	CSASALADWADTQYF	TGCAGTGCTAGTGCCCTAGCTGATTGGGCCGATACGCAGTATTTT
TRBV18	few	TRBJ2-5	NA	CASSPLREETQYF	TGTGCCAGCTCACCATTACGGGAAGAGACCCAGTACTTC
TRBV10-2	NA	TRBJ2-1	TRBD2	CASSEGREVYNEQFF	TGCGCCAGCAGTGAGGGGCGGGAGGTCTACAATGAGCAGTTCTTC
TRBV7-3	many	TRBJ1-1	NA	CASSFGPNTEAFF	TGTGCCAGCAGCTTTGGTCCGAACACTGAAGCTTTCTTT
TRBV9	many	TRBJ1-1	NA	CASSAQGWSGNTEAFF	TGTGCCAGCAGCGCTCAGGGATGGAGTGGAAACACTGAAGCTTTCTTT
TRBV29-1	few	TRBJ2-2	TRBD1	CSVGRGQGFDTGELFF	TGCAGCGTTGGGAGAGGACAGGGCTTTGACACCGGGGAGCTGTTTTTT
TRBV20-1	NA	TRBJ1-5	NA	CSARDRSEQPQHF	TGCAGTGCTAGAGATAGATCAGAACAGCCCCAGCATTTT
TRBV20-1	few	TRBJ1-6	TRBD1	CSAGTDPDSPLHF	TGCAGTGCTGGGACAGACCCGGATTCACCCCTCCACTTT
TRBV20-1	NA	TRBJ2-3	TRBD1	CSASRGPAGDTQYF	TGCAGTGCTAGCAGGGGGCCCGCGGGGGATACGCAGTATTTT
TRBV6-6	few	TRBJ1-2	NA	CASSPSPRNYGYTF	TGTGCCAGCAGTCCCTCGCCAAGAAACTATGGCTACACCTTC
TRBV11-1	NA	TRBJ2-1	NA	CASSSRGLEQFF	TGTGCCAGCAGCTCCCGAGGCCTGGAGCAGTTCTTC
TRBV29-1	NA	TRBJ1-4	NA	CSVAQGRVREKLFF	TGCAGCGTTGCCCAGGGGAGGGTTAGGGAAAAACTGTTTTTT
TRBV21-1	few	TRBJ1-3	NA	CASSKAPPGGGNTIYF	TGTGCCAGCAGCAAAGCACCCCCGGGGGGGGGAAACACCATATATTTT
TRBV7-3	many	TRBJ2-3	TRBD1	CASSDRGISTDTQYF	TGTGCCAGCAGTGACAGGGGGATCAGCACAGATACGCAGTATTTT
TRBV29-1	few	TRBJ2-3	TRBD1	CSVGGGADTQYF	TGCAGCGTTGGAGGGGGCGCAGATACGCAGTATTTT
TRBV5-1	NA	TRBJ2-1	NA	CASSLLSDYNEQFF	TGCGCCAGCAGCTTGCTTTCGGACTACAATGAGCAGTTCTTC
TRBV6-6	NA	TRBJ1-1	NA	CASSPPGERGTEAFF	TGTGCCAGCAGTCCACCGGGTGAAAGGGGCACTGAAGCTTTCTTT
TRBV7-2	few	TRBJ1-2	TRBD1	CASSLSGTDTRYYGYTF	TGTGCCAGCAGCTTATCTGGGACAGACACCCGATACTATGGCTACACCTTC
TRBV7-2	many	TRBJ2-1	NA	CAIKRGVNPYNEQFF	TGTGCCATAAAAAGGGGGGTTAATCCTTACAATGAGCAGTTCTTC
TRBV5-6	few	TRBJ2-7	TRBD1	CASSLVGTGVAEQYF	TGTGCCAGCAGCTTGGTAGGGACAGGTGTCGCCGAGCAGTACTTC
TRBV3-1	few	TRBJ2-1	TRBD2	CASSQGLEAGEQFF	TGTGCCAGCAGCCAGGGACTAGAAGCCGGTGAGCAGTTCTTC
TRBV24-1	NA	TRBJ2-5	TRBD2	CATSDSAGAETQYF	TGTGCCACCAGTGATTCAGCGGGGGCAGAGACCCAGTACTTC
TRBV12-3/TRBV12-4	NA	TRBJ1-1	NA	CASSLKGWTEAFF	TGTGCCAGCAGTTTGAAGGGTTGGACTGAAGCTTTCTTT
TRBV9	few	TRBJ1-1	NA	CASSPHLNTEAFF	TGTGCCAGCAGCCCGCACTTGAACACTGAAGCTTTCTTT
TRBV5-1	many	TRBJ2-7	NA	CASSLGSRVETYEQYF	TGCGCCAGCAGCCTCGGGAGCAGGGTGGAAACCTACGAGCAGTACTTC
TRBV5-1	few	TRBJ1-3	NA	CASSLGQISGNTIYF	TGCGCCAGCAGCCTGGGACAAATATCTGGAAACACCATATATTTT
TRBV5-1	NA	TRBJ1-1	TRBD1	CASSQGQVRAEAFF	TGCGCCAGCAGCCAGGGACAGGTTCGGGCTGAAGCTTTCTTT
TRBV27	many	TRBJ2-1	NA	CASSFRRSGLWGSNEQFF	TGTGCCAGCAGTTTTAGAAGGTCCGGACTATGGGGAAGCAATGAGCAGTTCTTC
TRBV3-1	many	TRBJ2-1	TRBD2	CASSHWLAGGPLNEQFF	TGTGCCAGCAGCCACTGGCTAGCGGGGGGGCCCTTAAATGAGCAGTTCTTC
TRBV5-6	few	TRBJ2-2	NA	CASSSISLRTPNTGELFF	TGTGCCAGCAGCTCAATATCCCTCCGGACACCTAACACCGGGGAGCTGTTTTTT
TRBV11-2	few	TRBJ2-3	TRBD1	CASSPIRTGESDTQYF	TGTGCCAGCAGCCCGATCCGGACAGGGGAATCGGATACGCAGTATTTT
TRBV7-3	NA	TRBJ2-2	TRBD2	CASSPRGTSGKVTGELFF	TGTGCCAGCAGCCCCAGAGGGACTAGCGGGAAGGTCACCGGGGAGCTGTTTTTT
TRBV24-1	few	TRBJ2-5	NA	CATSDPGTPNQETQYF	TGTGCCACCAGTGATCCCGGGACACCTAACCAAGAGACCCAGTACTTC
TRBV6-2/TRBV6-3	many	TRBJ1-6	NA	CASSYSTVQSPLHF	TGTGCCAGCAGTTACTCGACAGTGCAGTCACCCCTCCACTTT